This TCR beta chain was observed in a study of blood T cell repertoires in COVID-19. Whole-study context: Sources were T cells, B-cell-depleted T cells, or PBMCs; the material itself was cDNA or gDNA.

Sequencing was performed with immunoSEQ multiplex PCR; in TCRdb, only in-frame clones are kept and a portion is missing. The top ten clones hold more than 15% of a sample with 120,000 or so clones, around 82% of them seen once. The CDR3 covers 15 residues. CDR1 is SGHNT, CDR2 YYREEE, per germline (reference sequence). Trimming cost V 0 bases and J 2 bases, with 9 bases left between them. The chain employs TRBV5-4 and TRBJ1-3; tentatively, D is TRBD1 (6 bases). Sequenced material: peripheral blood. This clonotype was sampled from a woman aged 60-75 years with acute or convalescent COVID-19. The CDR3 spells CASSLGGGTGNTIYF. CDR3 bases: TGTGCCAGCAGCTTGGGCGGGGGCACTGGAAACACCATATATTTT.